One and the same sample provided the 11 T cell receptor beta chains below, sequenced in a study of response to subunit inactivated influenza vaccine. MiXCR, run by TCRdb on the RT-PCR reads, gives a single entry per CDR3 protein. The sample holds 530,000 or so distinct CDR3 sequences; 12% to 15% are singletons and the top ten take 8.5% to 14%. Sequenced material: PBMCs from blood, taken 11 to 12 days after vaccination. These receptors were taken from a man aged 50 to 60 who received an inactivated influenza vaccine.

The rearrangement links TRBV5-1 to TRBJ2-2; 7 bases are a match to TRBD2. V trimming: 3 bases; J trimming: 1 base; junction bases outside the gene matches: 6. Germline loops: CDR1 SGHRS, CDR2 YFSETQ. The CDR3 extends over 16 amino acids. In nucleotides, the CDR3 is TGCGCCAGCAGCTACCCGGGACTACTGAACACCGGGGAGCTGTTTTTT. This codes for CASSYPGLLNTGELFF.

This chain connects TRBV6-2 or TRBV6-3 to TRBJ2-4; 8 bases align to TRBD2. The CDR3 totals 15 residues. Germline V CDR1 and CDR2: MNHEY, SVGEGT. Trimming at V came to 2 bases and at J to 3 bases, leaving 3 bases not matched to a gene. The CDR3 loop reads CASSYPGTSKNIQYF. The CDR3 nucleotides are TGTGCCAGCAGTTACCCCGGGACTAGCAAAAACATTCAGTACTTC.

The rearrangement joins TRBV9 to TRBJ2-1, with 7 nucleotides matching TRBD2. Germline V lookup: CDR1 SGDLS, CDR2 YYNGEE. This CDR3 spans 16 amino acids. V shed 4 bases and J 1 base; nucleotides not matched to a gene: 8. This CDR3 reads CASSPIGRGSYNEQFF. The CDR3 bases are TGTGCCAGCAGCCCCATCGGGCGGGGGTCCTACAATGAGCAGTTCTTC.

The chain uses TRBV29-1 and TRBJ2-1, with TRBD1 matching over 7 bases. The CDR3 is 15 amino acids. V shed 3 bases and J 10 bases; nucleotides not matched to a gene: 15. Germline lookup yields CDR1 SQVTM and CDR2 ANQGSEA. The chain's CDR3 is CSVEAGTAPLSEQFF. For the CDR3, the DNA is TGCAGCGTTGAGGCCGGGACAGCCCCTCTCTCGGAGCAGTTCTTC.

CDR3 amino acids: CASSLGDWDEQYF. In nucleotides, the CDR3 is TGTGCCAGCAGCTTGGGCGACTGGGACGAGCAGTACTTC. The V and J genes are TRBV7-9 and TRBJ2-7; unclear D gene. Germline CDR1 SEHNR, CDR2 FQNEAQ (reference sequence). The CDR3 sequence is 13 residues long. V dropped 3 bases and J dropped 5 bases, with 11 bases sitting between them.

The chain links TRBV20-1 to TRBJ2-7; 11 bases are shared with TRBD1. The CDR3 contains 15 residues. Germline CDR1 DFQATT, CDR2 SNEGSKA (reference sequence). The V segment lost 6 bases and the J segment 5 bases; nucleotides outside the gene matches: 12. Written as DNA, the CDR3 is TGCAGTGCAAACATACAGGGACAGGGGGGAAACGAGCAGTACTTC. Its protein is CSANIQGQGGNEQYF.

The chain carries TRBV9 and TRBJ2-3; D perhaps matches TRBD2 (6 bases). CDR3 length: 14 residues. Trimming removed 4 bases from V and 6 bases from J, with 15 bases in between. In germline, CDR1 is SGDLS, CDR2 YYNGEE. DNA for the CDR3: TGTGCCAGCAGCAAGGCGGGATCGGGGGATACGCAGTATTTT. Its translation: CASSKAGSGDTQYF.

This clonotype was detected a few times. This chain joins TRBV7-6 and TRBJ2-5, with 11 bases matching TRBD2. Unmatched junction bases numbered 11, after V lost 5 bases and J lost 6 bases. CDR3 size: 16 residues. Germline V lookup: CDR1 SGHVS, CDR2 FNYEAQ. In DNA form, the CDR3 reads TGTGCCAGCAGCCCCCTAGCGGGGGGATCTTTTCAGACCCAGTACTTC. Amino acids: CASSPLAGGSFQTQYF.

This clonotype was seen more than once but under ten times. The chain has TRBV4-3 and TRBJ2-7, with 10 bases matching TRBD2. Germline V gives CDR1 LGHNA, CDR2 YSLEER. The CDR3 covers 15 residues. The V gene end was trimmed by 3 bases and the J gene end by 2 bases; junction bases not matched to a gene: 4. CDR3 nucleotide sequence: TGCGCCAGCAGCCATGGGACTAGCGCCGCCTACGAGCAGTACTTC. Translated, it gives CASSHGTSAAYEQYF.

In its sample, this clonotype was seen a few times. V is TRBV27 and J is TRBJ1-4, with 7 positions matching TRBD1. J was trimmed by 5 bases and V by 5 bases; bases with no gene match: 8. The CDR3 sequence is 15 residues long. Germline CDR1 reads MNHEY; CDR2 reads SMNVEV (reference sequence). The CDR3 coding sequence is TGTGCCAGCAGTCACGCCGGGACAGTAAATGAAAAACTGTTTTTT. Protein sequence: CASSHAGTVNEKLFF.

This clonotype occurred a few times. This chain joins TRBV6-1 and TRBJ2-6, with D perhaps matching TRBD2 (6 bases). V lost 8 bases, J lost 0 bases, and 11 bases lay in between. This CDR3 has 15 residues. CDR1 is MNHNS and CDR2 is SASEGT in the germline V gene. The CDR3 coding sequence is TGTGCCAGCGGGAGGAGTAACTCTGGGGCCAACGTCCTGACTTTC. Its translation: CASGRSNSGANVLTF.